These T cell receptor beta chains were read from a single sample in a study of T cells in tuberculosis. TCRdb's copy holds only in-frame clones and misses some; the assay was immunoSEQ multiplex PCR. The table has 30,000 to 35,000 clones, approximately 93% seen once. The sample here was PBMCs, taken at tuberculosis diagnosis. These receptor sequences come from an adult with tuberculosis. Both conserved end residues are part of each CDR3. D genes are given only for firm matches. Clone size appears in some rows only: once, few, many, or a class for an expanded clone.

clone_size: -; d_call: TRBD1; j_call: TRBJ2-1; v_call: TRBV28; cdr3_nt: TGTGCCAGCAGTCCGCGTGGACAGGGGCGTGAGCAGTTCTTC; cdr3_aa: CASSPRGQGREQFF
clone_size: -; d_call: TRBD2; j_call: TRBJ2-1; v_call: TRBV15; cdr3_nt: TGTGCCACCAGCAGAGACGGTCCGGCGGGGGTGTACAATGAGCAGTTCTTC; cdr3_aa: CATSRDGPAGVYNEQFF
clone_size: -; d_call: TRBD2; j_call: TRBJ2-5; v_call: TRBV5-1; cdr3_nt: TGCGCCAGCAGCTTGATCCTAGCGGGTTTACAAGAGACCCAGTACTTC; cdr3_aa: CASSLILAGLQETQYF
clone_size: once; d_call: -; j_call: TRBJ2-6; v_call: TRBV19; cdr3_nt: TGTGCCAGTAGTATTGGGCAATCTGAGCCTGGGGCCAACGTCCTGACTTTC; cdr3_aa: CASSIGQSEPGANVLTF
clone_size: -; d_call: -; j_call: TRBJ2-5; v_call: TRBV4-1; cdr3_nt: TGCGCCAGCAGCCAAGAAGGAGAAGGAGAGACCCAGTACTTC; cdr3_aa: CASSQEGEGETQYF
clone_size: -; d_call: -; j_call: TRBJ1-4; v_call: TRBV9; cdr3_nt: TGTGCCAGCAGCAACACAGGGAATCGGGAAAAACTGTTTTTT; cdr3_aa: CASSNTGNREKLFF
clone_size: -; d_call: TRBD2; j_call: TRBJ2-3; v_call: TRBV4-1; cdr3_nt: TGCGCCAGCAGCCAAGGGACTAGCGGGACGTCAGATACGCAGTATTTT; cdr3_aa: CASSQGTSGTSDTQYF
clone_size: -; d_call: TRBD1; j_call: TRBJ1-2; v_call: TRBV5-1; cdr3_nt: TGCGCCAGCAGCCCTGGGACAGGGGCGTCGGGTGGCTACACCTTC; cdr3_aa: CASSPGTGASGGYTF
clone_size: once; d_call: TRBD1; j_call: TRBJ2-2; v_call: TRBV29-1; cdr3_nt: TGCAGCGTTGGACAGGGCCCGAACACCGGGGAGCTGTTTTTT; cdr3_aa: CSVGQGPNTGELFF
clone_size: -; d_call: TRBD2; j_call: TRBJ2-5; v_call: TRBV5-4; cdr3_nt: TGTGCCAGCAGCTTTAATAGCGGGAATGGAGAGACCCAGTACTTC; cdr3_aa: CASSFNSGNGETQYF